The source of this TCR beta chain is a study of blood T cell repertoires in COVID-19. About the research overall: Whether acute or convalescent, the COVID-19 samples came from the United States, Italy and Spain.

Participants were aged about 18 to 95 years, lived in roughly 25 US areas, and enrolled virtually. The junction had 6 bases not matched to a gene; V was cut back by 3 bases and J by 4 bases. The CDR3 contains 15 residues. Looked up from germline, CDR1 is MNHNS and CDR2 is SASEGT. As handled by the study authors: Reference gene primer amplification yielded estimated nucleated cell counts. Method: immunoSEQ multiplex PCR; TCRdb's copy keeps in-frame clones and lacks some. V and J calls and clone size are copied from that table; D and trimming were computed from the DNA. The table includes 300,000 to 350,000 clones, 80% to 90% detected once.

V gene TRBV6-1 combines with J gene TRBJ2-5, with TRBD2 matching 9 bases. The source of this sequence is a young man who had recovered from COVID-19. Source material: PBMCs or T cells enriched from blood (not recorded which). The CDR3 protein is CASSDAGGLGETQYF. The CDR3 DNA reads TGTGCCAGCAGTGATGCGGGGGGGCTAGGAGAGACCCAGTACTTC.